The 8 T cell receptor beta chains given below trace back to one sample, sequenced in a study of blood T cell repertoires in COVID-19. Here immunoSEQ multiplex PCR was the method, and the copy in TCRdb shows in-frame clones only, minus some. The table includes about 330,000 clones, 85% to 90% detected once. The sequencing sample was made of PBMCs or T cells enriched from blood (not recorded which). The receptors originated from a young woman who had recovered from COVID-19.

This clone was found once. V gene TRBV5-5 combines with J gene TRBJ1-2, with 9 nucleotides matching TRBD1. Germline lookup yields CDR1 SGHKS and CDR2 YYEKEE (reference sequence). Trimming removed 4 bases from V and 5 bases from J; junction bases left unmatched: 9. The CDR3 sequence is 15 residues long. This CDR3 reads CASSPRQGGGYGYTF. CDR3 nucleotide sequence: TGTGCCAGCAGCCCGAGACAGGGGGGAGGATATGGCTACACCTTC.

The genes are TRBV19 and TRBJ2-7; 9 bases fit TRBD1. Germline-derived CDR1 and CDR2 are LNHDA and SQIVND (reference sequence). CDR3 size: 16 residues. With V trimmed by 5 bases and J by 2 bases, 10 bases remained unmatched. DNA of the CDR3: TGTGCCAGTAGTCCGAATCCGGGACAGGGTACCTACGAGCAGTACTTC. Its protein is CASSPNPGQGTYEQYF.

The chain employs TRBV18 and TRBJ1-1; 7 bases map to TRBD1. V lost 3 bases to trimming and J lost 0 bases; unmatched junction nucleotides: 7. Germline V gene data show CDR1 as KGHSH and CDR2 as LQKENI. The CDR3 covers 16 residues. For the CDR3, the DNA is TGTGCCAGCTCACCGAACCAGGGGGGCCTGAACACTGAAGCTTTCTTT. It translates to CASSPNQGGLNTEAFF.

In its sample, this clone was seen a few times. The chain employs TRBV5-1 and TRBJ1-6, with TRBD1 matching over 8 bases. This CDR3 has 15 amino acids. Trimming cost V 1 base and J 7 bases; bases outside gene matches: 4. The germline V gene has CDR1 SGHRS and CDR2 YFSETQ. The CDR3 coding sequence is TGCGCCAGCAGCTTGTCGACAGGGGAGAATTCACCCCTCCACTTT. It codes for CASSLSTGENSPLHF.

The V call is TRBV10-3, the J call TRBJ1-1; 8 bases fit TRBD1. The V segment lost 10 bases and the J segment 1 base; nucleotides outside the gene matches: 5. The CDR3 consists of 13 residues. CDR1 and CDR2 from the germline V gene are ENHRY and SYGVKD. The CDR3 DNA reads as TGTGCCACTATGACAGGGGCGAACACTGAAGCTTTCTTT. This sequence encodes CATMTGANTEAFF.

V is TRBV3-1 (or the pseudogene TRBV3-2) and J is TRBJ1-6; possibly TRBD1 for D (6 bases). This CDR3 is built from 13 residues. V lost 7 bases to trimming and J lost 10 bases, with 14 bases between them. The V gene's germline CDR1 is LGHDT and CDR2 YNNKEL (reference sequence). CDR3 loop: CASTRTARSPLHF. The CDR3 nucleotides read TGTGCCAGCACCCGGACAGCTAGATCACCCCTCCACTTT.

The chain's CDR3 is CASSPRTGGPTIYF. The CDR3 DNA reads as TGTGCCAGCAGCCCCAGGACAGGAGGACCCACCATATATTTT. The chain couples TRBV3-1 (or the pseudogene TRBV3-2) to TRBJ1-3; 7 bases are shared with TRBD1. CDR1 is LGHDT and CDR2 is YNNKEL in the germline V gene (reference sequence). The CDR3 length is 14 residues. Trimming at V came to 4 bases and at J to 9 bases, leaving 9 bases not matched to a gene.

The CDR3 here is CASSRSRLSYNEQFF. The CDR3 bases are TGTGCCAGCAGCCGAAGCAGGCTCTCCTACAATGAGCAGTTCTTC. This chain connects TRBV11-2 to TRBJ2-1, with D uncertain. With 5 bases removed from V and 0 bases from J, the gap between germline ends came to 11 bases. Germline V lookup: CDR1 SGHAT, CDR2 FQNNGV. The CDR3 is made up of 15 amino acids.